This T cell receptor (beta chain) originates from a study of blood T cell repertoires in COVID-19. In the study overall: PBMCs, B-cell-depleted T cells, or T cells provided the cDNA or gDNA that made up the material.

CDR1 GTSNPN and CDR2 SVGIG come from the germline V gene (reference sequence). The CDR3 totals 15 residues. Here immunoSEQ multiplex PCR was the method, and the copy in TCRdb shows in-frame clones only, minus some. This table has 300,000 to 400,000 clones, over 80% appearing once. This TCR derives from a woman between 50 and 59 years old with COVID-19, enrolled during active disease. Sequences were obtained from peripheral blood. The V gene is TRBV30, the J gene TRBJ2-1, with 10 bases lining up with TRBD1. CDR3 sequence: CVASIRDRGSNEQFF. CDR3 DNA: TGTGTCGCGTCCATCCGGGACAGGGGAAGTAATGAGCAGTTCTTC.